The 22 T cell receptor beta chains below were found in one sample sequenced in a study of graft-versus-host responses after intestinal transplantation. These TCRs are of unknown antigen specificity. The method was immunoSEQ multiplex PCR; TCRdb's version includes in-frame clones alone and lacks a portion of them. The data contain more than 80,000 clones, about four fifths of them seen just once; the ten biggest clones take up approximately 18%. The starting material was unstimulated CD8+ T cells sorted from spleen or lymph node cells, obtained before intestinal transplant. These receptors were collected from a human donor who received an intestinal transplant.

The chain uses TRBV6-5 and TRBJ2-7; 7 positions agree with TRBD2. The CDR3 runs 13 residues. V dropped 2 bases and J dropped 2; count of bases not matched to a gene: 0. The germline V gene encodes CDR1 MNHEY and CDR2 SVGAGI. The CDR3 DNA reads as TGTGCCAGCAGTTACCGGGGGGCCTACGAGCAGTACTTC. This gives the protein CASSYRGAYEQYF.

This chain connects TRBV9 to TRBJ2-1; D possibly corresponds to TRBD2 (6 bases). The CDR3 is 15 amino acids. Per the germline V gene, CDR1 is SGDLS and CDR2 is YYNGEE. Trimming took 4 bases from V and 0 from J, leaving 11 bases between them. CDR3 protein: CASSFAGSSYNEQFF. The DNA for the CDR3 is TGTGCCAGCAGCTTTGCGGGGAGCTCCTACAATGAGCAGTTCTTC.

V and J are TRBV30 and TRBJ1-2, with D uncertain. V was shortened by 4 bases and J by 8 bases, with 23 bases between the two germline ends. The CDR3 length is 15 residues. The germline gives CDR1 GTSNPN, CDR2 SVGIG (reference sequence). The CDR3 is CAWKRRWPRPQGYTF. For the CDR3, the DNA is TGTGCCTGGAAGAGAAGGTGGCCGAGGCCTCAGGGCTACACCTTC.

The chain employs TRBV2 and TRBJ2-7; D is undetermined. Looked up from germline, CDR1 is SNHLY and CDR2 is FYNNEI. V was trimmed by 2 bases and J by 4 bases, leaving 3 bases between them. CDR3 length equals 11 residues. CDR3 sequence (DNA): TGTGCCAGCAGTGAAATGTACGAGCAGTACTTC. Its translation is CASSEMYEQYF.

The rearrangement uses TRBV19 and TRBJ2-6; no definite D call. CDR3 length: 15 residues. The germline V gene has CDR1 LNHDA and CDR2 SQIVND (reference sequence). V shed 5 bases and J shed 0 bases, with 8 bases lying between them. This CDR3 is CASSLYSSGANVLTF. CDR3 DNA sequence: TGTGCCAGTAGTCTATACAGCTCTGGGGCCAACGTCCTGACTTTC.

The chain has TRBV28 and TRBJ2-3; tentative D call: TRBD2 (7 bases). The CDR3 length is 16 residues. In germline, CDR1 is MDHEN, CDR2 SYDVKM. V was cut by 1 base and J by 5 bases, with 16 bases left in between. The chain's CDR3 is CASSLSVGGREDTQYF. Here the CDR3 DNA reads TGTGCCAGCAGTTTATCCGTGGGGGGGCGAGAAGATACGCAGTATTTT.

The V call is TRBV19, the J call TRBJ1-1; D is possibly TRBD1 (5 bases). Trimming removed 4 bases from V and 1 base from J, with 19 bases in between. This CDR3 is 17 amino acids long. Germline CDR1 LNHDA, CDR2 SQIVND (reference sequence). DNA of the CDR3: TGTGCCAGTAGTACCCCGGACACCATAAGGAGGAACACTGAAGCTTTCTTT. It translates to CASSTPDTIRRNTEAFF.

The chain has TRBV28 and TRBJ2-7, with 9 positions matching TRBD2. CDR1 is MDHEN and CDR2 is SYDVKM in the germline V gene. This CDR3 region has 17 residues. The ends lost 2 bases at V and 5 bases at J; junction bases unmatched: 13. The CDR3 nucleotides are TGTGCCAGCAGTTTAATAACGGGCGGGAGGGTTCTTAACGAGCAGTACTTC. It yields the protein CASSLITGGRVLNEQYF.

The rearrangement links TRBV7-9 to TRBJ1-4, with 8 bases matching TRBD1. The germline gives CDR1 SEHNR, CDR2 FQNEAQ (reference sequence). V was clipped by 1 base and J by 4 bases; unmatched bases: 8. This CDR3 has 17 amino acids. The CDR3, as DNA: TGTGCCAGCAGCTTAGTAGGACAGGGCCGGATTAATGAAAAACTGTTTTTT. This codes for CASSLVGQGRINEKLFF.

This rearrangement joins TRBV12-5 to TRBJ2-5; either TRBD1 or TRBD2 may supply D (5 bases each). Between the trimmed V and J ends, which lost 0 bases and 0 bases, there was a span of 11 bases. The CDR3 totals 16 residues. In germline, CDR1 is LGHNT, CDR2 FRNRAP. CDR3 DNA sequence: TGTGCTAGTGGTTTGGTACGGGACCAAAACCAAGAGACCCAGTACTTC. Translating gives CASGLVRDQNQETQYF.

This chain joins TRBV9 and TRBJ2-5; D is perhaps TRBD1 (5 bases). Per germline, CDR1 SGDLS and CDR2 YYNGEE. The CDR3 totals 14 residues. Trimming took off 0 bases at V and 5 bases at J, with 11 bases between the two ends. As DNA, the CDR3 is TGTGCCAGCAGCGTAGAAGGGGCTTGGGAGACCCAGTACTTC. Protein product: CASSVEGAWETQYF.

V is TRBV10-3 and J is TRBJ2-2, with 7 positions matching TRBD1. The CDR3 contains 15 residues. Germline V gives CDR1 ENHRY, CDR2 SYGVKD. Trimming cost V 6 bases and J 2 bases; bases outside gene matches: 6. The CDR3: CAISGDRINTGELFF. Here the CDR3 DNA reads TGTGCCATCAGCGGGGACAGAATAAACACCGGGGAGCTGTTTTTT.

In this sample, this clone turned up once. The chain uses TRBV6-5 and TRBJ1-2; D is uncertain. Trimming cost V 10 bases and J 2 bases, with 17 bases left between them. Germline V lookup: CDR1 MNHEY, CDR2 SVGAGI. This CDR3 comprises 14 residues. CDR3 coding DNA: TGTGCCACGAACCAAGACGGTTTGAACTATGGCTACACCTTC. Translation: CATNQDGLNYGYTF.

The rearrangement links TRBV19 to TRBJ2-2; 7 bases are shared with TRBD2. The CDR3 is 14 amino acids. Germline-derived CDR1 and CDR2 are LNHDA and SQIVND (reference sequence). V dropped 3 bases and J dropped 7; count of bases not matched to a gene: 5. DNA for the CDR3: TGTGCCAGTAGTATCCGGGACTATCACGGGGAGCTGTTTTTT. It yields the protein CASSIRDYHGELFF.

This CDR3 reads CASSLGPTGGETQYF. CDR3 in DNA: TGCGCCAGCAGCTTGGGACCCACAGGGGGAGAGACCCAGTACTTC. The chain carries TRBV5-1 and TRBJ2-5; 8 bases are shared with TRBD1. The CDR3 covers 15 residues. Trimming removed 0 bases from V and 4 bases from J; junction bases left unmatched: 5. CDR1 and CDR2 (germline): SGHRS, YFSETQ.

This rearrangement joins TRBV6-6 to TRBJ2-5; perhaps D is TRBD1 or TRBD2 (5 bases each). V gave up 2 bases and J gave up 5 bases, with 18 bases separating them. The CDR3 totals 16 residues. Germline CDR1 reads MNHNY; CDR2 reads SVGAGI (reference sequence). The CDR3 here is CASSYRPHGAFETQYF. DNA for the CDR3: TGTGCCAGCAGTTACAGGCCTCACGGGGCATTCGAGACCCAGTACTTC.

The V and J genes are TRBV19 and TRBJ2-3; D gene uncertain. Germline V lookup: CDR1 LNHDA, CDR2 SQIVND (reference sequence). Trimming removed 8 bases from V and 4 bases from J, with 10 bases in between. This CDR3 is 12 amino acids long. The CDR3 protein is CASALGPDTQYF. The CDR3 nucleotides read TGTGCCAGTGCCCTTGGGCCAGATACGCAGTATTTT.

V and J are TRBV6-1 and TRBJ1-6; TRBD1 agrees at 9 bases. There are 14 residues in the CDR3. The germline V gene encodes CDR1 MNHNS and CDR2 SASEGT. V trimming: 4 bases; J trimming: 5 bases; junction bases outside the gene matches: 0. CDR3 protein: CASSGTGDNSPLHF. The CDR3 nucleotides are TGTGCCAGCAGTGGGACAGGGGATAATTCACCCCTCCACTTT.

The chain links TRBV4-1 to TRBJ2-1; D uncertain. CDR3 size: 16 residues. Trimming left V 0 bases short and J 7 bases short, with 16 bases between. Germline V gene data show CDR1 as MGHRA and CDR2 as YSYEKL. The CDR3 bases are TGCGCCAGCAGCCAAGAAGGCCCAGGTTTGTGGAATGAGCAGTTCTTC. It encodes CASSQEGPGLWNEQFF.

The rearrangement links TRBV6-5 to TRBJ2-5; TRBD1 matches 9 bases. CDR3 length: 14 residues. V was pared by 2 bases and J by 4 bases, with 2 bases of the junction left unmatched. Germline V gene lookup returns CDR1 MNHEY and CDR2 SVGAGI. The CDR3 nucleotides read TGTGCCAGCAGTTACACAGGGGGCTTAGAGACCCAGTACTTC. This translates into CASSYTGGLETQYF.

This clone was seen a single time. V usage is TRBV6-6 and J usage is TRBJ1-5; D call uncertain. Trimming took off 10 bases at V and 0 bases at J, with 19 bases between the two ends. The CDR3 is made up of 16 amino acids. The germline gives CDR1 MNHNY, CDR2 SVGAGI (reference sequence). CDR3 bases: TGTGCCACCACGAGAAAAGTGGTCATTAGCAATCAGCCCCAGCATTTT. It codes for CATTRKVVISNQPQHF.

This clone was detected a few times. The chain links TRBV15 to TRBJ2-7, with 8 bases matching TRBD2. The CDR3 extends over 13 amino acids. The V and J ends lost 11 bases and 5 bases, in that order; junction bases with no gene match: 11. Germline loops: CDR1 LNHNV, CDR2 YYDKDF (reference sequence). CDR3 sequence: CAAGAGVEDEQYF. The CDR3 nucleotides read TGTGCCGCGGGAGCGGGAGTAGAGGACGAGCAGTACTTC.